The sequence of this T cell receptor (beta chain) was determined in a study of patients and donors after allogeneic stem cell transplantation. This clonotype occurred many times. This CDR3 is 14 amino acids long. Germline loops: CDR1 SQVTM, CDR2 ANQGSEA. Trimming at V came to 6 bases and at J to 5 bases, leaving 7 bases not matched to a gene. TCRdb re-analysed the RT-PCR reads in MiXCR, keeping a single row per CDR3 protein. The sample contains fewer than 250,000 distinct CDR3 sequences, 13% to 15% of which appear only once. The TCR comes from a human donor who was either an allogeneic HSCT recipient or a stem cell or donor lymphocyte infusion donor (not recorded which). It is not recorded whose cells these are; they may come from a transplant donor. The sample was blood, either unsorted or a sorted T cell fraction (not recorded which). V usage is TRBV29-1 and J usage is TRBJ1-5; 10 nucleotides align to TRBD1. The CDR3 loop is CSVRAGTGDQPQHF. The CDR3 coding sequence is TGCAGCGTGAGAGCCGGGACAGGGGATCAGCCCCAGCATTTT.